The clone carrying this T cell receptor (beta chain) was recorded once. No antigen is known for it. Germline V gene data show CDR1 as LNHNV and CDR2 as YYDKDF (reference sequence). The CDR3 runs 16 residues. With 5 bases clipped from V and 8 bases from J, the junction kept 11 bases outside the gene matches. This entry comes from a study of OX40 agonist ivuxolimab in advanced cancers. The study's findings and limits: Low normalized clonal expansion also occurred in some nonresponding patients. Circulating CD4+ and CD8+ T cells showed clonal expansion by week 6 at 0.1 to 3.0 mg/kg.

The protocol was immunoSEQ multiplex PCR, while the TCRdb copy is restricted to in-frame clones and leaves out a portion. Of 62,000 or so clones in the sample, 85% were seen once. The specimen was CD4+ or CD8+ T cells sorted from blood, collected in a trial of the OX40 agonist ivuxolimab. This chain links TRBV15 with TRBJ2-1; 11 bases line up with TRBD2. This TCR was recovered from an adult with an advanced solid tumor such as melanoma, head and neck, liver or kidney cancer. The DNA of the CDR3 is TGTGCCACCAGCTCTCTAGCGGGAGGCCTTTCTTATGAGCAGTTCTTC. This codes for CATSSLAGGLSYEQFF.